This entry is about one TCR beta chain. The method was immunoSEQ multiplex PCR; TCRdb's version includes in-frame clones alone and lacks a portion of them. The table has 30,000 to 40,000 clones, approximately 89% seen once. This entry belongs to a study of OX40 agonist ivuxolimab in advanced cancers. The length of the CDR3 is 14 residues. Germline-derived CDR1 and CDR2 are SEHNR and FQNEAQ (reference sequence). Trimming took off 5 bases at V and 5 bases at J, with 12 bases between the two ends. The chain employs TRBV7-9 and TRBJ1-4; tentative D call: TRBD1 (6 bases). The sequence came from an adult with an advanced solid tumor such as melanoma, head and neck, liver or kidney cancer. This specimen was CD4+ or CD8+ T cells sorted from blood, taken in a trial of the OX40 agonist ivuxolimab. The CDR3 is CASSRWDNNEKLFF. The CDR3 DNA follows: TGTGCCAGCAGCCGATGGGACAACAATGAAAAACTGTTTTTT.